The following is a T cell receptor (beta chain) sequence with its context. From the RT-PCR reads, TCRdb called clonotypes with MiXCR, one entry per CDR3 protein. In the table there are about 680,000 distinct CDR3 sequences, around 14% of which are singletons. Germline CDR1 reads SGHVS; CDR2 reads FQNEAQ. The V end lost 5 bases, the J end lost 6 bases, and 19 bases lay between the germline ends. The CDR3 contains 16 residues. The sequence was collected from a female donor in good health, serving as a healthy control. What was sequenced was memory CD4+ T cells from blood. J is TRBJ2-2 and V is TRBV7-8; a possible D gene is TRBD1 (8 bases). The chain's CDR3 is CASSQRGRGLPGELFF. For the CDR3, the DNA is TGTGCCAGCAGCCAGCGGGGCAGGGGGCTTCCCGGGGAGCTGTTTTTT. Supplemented by reference TRBV7-8 and TRBJ2-2, the full variable domain reads GAGVSQSPRYKVAKRGQDVALRCDPISGHVSLFWYQQALGQGPEFLTYFQNEAQLDKSGLPSDRFFAERPEGSVSTLKIQRTQQEDSAVYLCASSQRGRGLPGELFFGEGSRLTVL.